These T cell receptor beta chains were read from a single sample in a study of T cell responses to AZD1222 COVID-19 vaccine. Measured with immunoSEQ multiplex PCR; TCRdb has only the in-frame clones, and not every one. The sample has about 130,000 clones, 85% to 95% seen once. Sequencing used peripheral blood, obtained 28 days after the second AZD1222 dose. These receptors were collected from an adult who received the AZD1222 COVID-19 vaccine. Each CDR3 is given with its conserved first and last residue. A D gene is named only where the DNA matches it firmly. Clone size is stated in some rows and not others, as once, few, many or a class when expanded.

cdr3_aa: CASSPWGGPESEAFF
cdr3_nt: TGTGCCAGCAGCCCGTGGGGGGGGCCGGAGTCTGAAGCTTTCTTT
j_call: TRBJ1-1
v_call: TRBV7-9
clone_size: -
d_call: -

cdr3_aa: CASSLEPSGGSSTDTQYF
cdr3_nt: TGTGCCAGCAGCTTAGAGCCTAGCGGGGGGTCTAGCACAGATACGCAGTATTTT
j_call: TRBJ2-3
v_call: TRBV11-2
clone_size: -
d_call: TRBD2

cdr3_aa: CATSDAEGGYTF
cdr3_nt: TGTGCCACCAGTGATGCAGAAGGGGGCTACACCTTC
j_call: TRBJ1-2
v_call: TRBV24-1
clone_size: -
d_call: -

cdr3_aa: CAITSFGTGLSYGYTF
cdr3_nt: TGTGCCATCACCTCGTTCGGGACAGGACTCAGCTATGGCTACACCTTC
j_call: TRBJ1-2
v_call: TRBV10-3
clone_size: -
d_call: TRBD1

cdr3_aa: CASSRKIQQPQHF
cdr3_nt: TGTGCCAGCAGCCGTAAGATCCAGCAGCCCCAGCATTTT
j_call: TRBJ1-5
v_call: TRBV6-5
clone_size: few
d_call: -

cdr3_aa: CASSLTGGSNQPQHF
cdr3_nt: TGCGCCAGCAGCTTGACAGGGGGCAGCAATCAGCCCCAGCATTTT
j_call: TRBJ1-5
v_call: TRBV5-1
clone_size: -
d_call: TRBD1

cdr3_aa: CATSEGYEQYF
cdr3_nt: TGTGCCACCAGTGAGGGCTACGAGCAGTACTTC
j_call: TRBJ2-7
v_call: TRBV24-1
clone_size: -
d_call: -

cdr3_aa: CASSQGRGLSSYEQYF
cdr3_nt: TGCGCCAGCAGCCAAGGGCGGGGACTTTCCTCCTACGAGCAGTACTTC
j_call: TRBJ2-7
v_call: TRBV4-1
clone_size: -
d_call: -

cdr3_aa: CASSQAGGYGYTF
cdr3_nt: TGTGCCAGCAGCCAGGCTGGGGGCTATGGCTACACCTTC
j_call: TRBJ1-2
v_call: TRBV11-2
clone_size: -
d_call: -

cdr3_aa: CASSLRGLGTEAFF
cdr3_nt: TGTGCCAGCAGCTTAAGGGGGCTAGGCACTGAAGCTTTCTTT
j_call: TRBJ1-1
v_call: TRBV5-4
clone_size: -
d_call: TRBD1

cdr3_aa: CASSLDGIYGYTF
cdr3_nt: TGTGCCAGCAGCTTAGACGGAATCTATGGCTACACCTTC
j_call: TRBJ1-2
v_call: TRBV13
clone_size: -
d_call: -

cdr3_aa: CASSLAQNEAFF
cdr3_nt: TGTGCCAGCAGCTTGGCCCAGAATGAAGCTTTCTTT
j_call: TRBJ1-1
v_call: TRBV5-6
clone_size: -
d_call: -

cdr3_aa: CASSLGEYYGYTF
cdr3_nt: TGTGCCAGCAGCTTGGGAGAATACTATGGCTACACCTTC
j_call: TRBJ1-2
v_call: TRBV7-8
clone_size: few
d_call: -

cdr3_aa: CASSLDGGQPQHF
cdr3_nt: TGTGCCAGCAGCTTAGACGGGGGCCAGCCCCAGCATTTT
j_call: TRBJ1-5
v_call: TRBV7-9
clone_size: -
d_call: -

cdr3_aa: CASSRGGQPTGEKLFF
cdr3_nt: TGTGCCAGCAGCCGTGGGGGACAGCCAACTGGTGAAAAACTGTTTTTT
j_call: TRBJ1-4
v_call: TRBV5-4
clone_size: -
d_call: TRBD1

cdr3_aa: CASNLSGGRGETFF
cdr3_nt: TGTGCCAGTAACCTATCAGGGGGCAGGGGGGAAACTTTCTTT
j_call: TRBJ1-1
v_call: TRBV19
clone_size: -
d_call: TRBD1

cdr3_aa: CASSLPGRNQPQHF
cdr3_nt: TGTGCCAGCAGCTTGCCCGGACGGAATCAGCCCCAGCATTTT
j_call: TRBJ1-5
v_call: TRBV5-8
clone_size: -
d_call: -

cdr3_aa: CATTGTEAFF
cdr3_nt: TGTGCCACGACGGGCACTGAAGCTTTCTTT
j_call: TRBJ1-1
v_call: TRBV2
clone_size: -
d_call: -

cdr3_aa: CASSTSGYSNQPQHF
cdr3_nt: TGTGCCAGCAGCACGTCAGGTTATAGCAATCAGCCCCAGCATTTT
j_call: TRBJ1-5
v_call: TRBV7-8
clone_size: -
d_call: -

cdr3_aa: CASSYSGGALGTDTQYF
cdr3_nt: TGTGCCAGTAGTTATAGCGGGGGGGCCCTGGGCACAGATACGCAGTATTTT
j_call: TRBJ2-3
v_call: TRBV19
clone_size: -
d_call: TRBD2

cdr3_aa: CASSAVAGEQETQYF
cdr3_nt: TGTGCCAGCAGTGCGGTAGCGGGGGAACAAGAGACCCAGTACTTC
j_call: TRBJ2-5
v_call: TRBV6-4
clone_size: -
d_call: TRBD2

cdr3_aa: CASSFFAGELFF
cdr3_nt: TGTGCCAGCAGTTTTTTTGCCGGGGAGCTGTTTTTT
j_call: TRBJ2-2
v_call: TRBV12-3/TRBV12-4
clone_size: -
d_call: -

cdr3_aa: CASSRGTVYNEQFF
cdr3_nt: TGTGCCAGCAGCCGGGGGACAGTCTACAATGAGCAGTTCTTC
j_call: TRBJ2-1
v_call: TRBV3-1/TRBV3-2
clone_size: -
d_call: TRBD1

cdr3_aa: CASSLARGGVVEKLFF
cdr3_nt: TGTGCCAGCAGCTTAGCGCGGGGTGGGGTCGTTGAAAAACTGTTTTTT
j_call: TRBJ1-4
v_call: TRBV7-2
clone_size: once
d_call: -

cdr3_aa: CASSLTRSNKSLRGMGNQPQHF
cdr3_nt: TGTGCCAGCAGCTTAACGAGATCCAATAAATCACTTAGGGGAATGGGCAATCAGCCCCAGCATTTT
j_call: TRBJ1-5
v_call: TRBV7-3
clone_size: -
d_call: -

cdr3_aa: CASSPAGQGGLWPTEAFF
cdr3_nt: TGCGCCAGCAGCCCTGCGGGACAGGGGGGTTTATGGCCCACTGAAGCTTTCTTT
j_call: TRBJ1-1
v_call: TRBV10-1
clone_size: -
d_call: TRBD1

cdr3_aa: CASSEPGQAGIWSGYTF
cdr3_nt: TGTGCCAGCAGCGAGCCGGGACAGGCAGGTATATGGTCTGGCTACACCTTC
j_call: TRBJ1-2
v_call: TRBV5-6
clone_size: -
d_call: TRBD1

cdr3_aa: CASRPEWRRGYTF
cdr3_nt: TGTGCCAGCAGACCTGAGTGGCGTCGTGGCTACACCTTC
j_call: TRBJ1-2
v_call: TRBV6-5
clone_size: -
d_call: -

cdr3_aa: CASRRTDNTEAFF
cdr3_nt: TGTGCCAGCCGAAGAACTGACAACACTGAAGCTTTCTTT
j_call: TRBJ1-1
v_call: TRBV21-1
clone_size: -
d_call: -

cdr3_aa: CASSLGRIGRYNEQFF
cdr3_nt: TGTGCCAGCAGCTTAGGACGTATTGGGCGGTACAATGAGCAGTTCTTC
j_call: TRBJ2-1
v_call: TRBV7-9
clone_size: -
d_call: -

cdr3_aa: CASSKNSLDFNYGYTF
cdr3_nt: TGTGCCAGCAGTAAAAACAGTCTAGACTTTAACTATGGCTACACCTTC
j_call: TRBJ1-2
v_call: TRBV2
clone_size: -
d_call: -

cdr3_aa: CASSAGQVYNEQFF
cdr3_nt: TGTGCCAGCAGCGCCGGACAGGTCTACAATGAGCAGTTCTTC
j_call: TRBJ2-1
v_call: TRBV9
clone_size: -
d_call: TRBD1

cdr3_aa: CASSLFDTSGNTIYF
cdr3_nt: TGTGCCAGCAGCTTATTCGACACCTCTGGAAACACCATATATTTT
j_call: TRBJ1-3
v_call: TRBV7-8
clone_size: -
d_call: -

cdr3_aa: CASSFGTGLNSPLHF
cdr3_nt: TGTGCCAGCAGTTTCGGGACAGGCTTGAATTCACCCCTCCACTTT
j_call: TRBJ1-6
v_call: TRBV27
clone_size: -
d_call: TRBD1

cdr3_aa: CASSQELDRPGGYTF
cdr3_nt: TGTGCCAGCAGCCAAGAATTGGACAGGCCTGGGGGCTACACCTTC
j_call: TRBJ1-2
v_call: TRBV4-2
clone_size: once
d_call: TRBD1

cdr3_aa: CASSFAWGSDTQYF
cdr3_nt: TGTGCCAGCAGTTTTGCTTGGGGGTCAGATACGCAGTATTTT
j_call: TRBJ2-3
v_call: TRBV5-6
clone_size: -
d_call: -

cdr3_aa: CASSLLQNTEAFF
cdr3_nt: TGTGCCAGCAGCTTACTCCAGAACACTGAAGCTTTCTTT
j_call: TRBJ1-1
v_call: TRBV7-2
clone_size: -
d_call: -

cdr3_aa: CASSSDRGLNTEAFF
cdr3_nt: TGTGCCAGCAGCTCCGACAGGGGATTGAACACTGAAGCTTTCTTT
j_call: TRBJ1-1
v_call: TRBV11-2
clone_size: -
d_call: TRBD1

cdr3_aa: CASSLQGGLPMNTGELFF
cdr3_nt: TGTGCCAGCAGCTTACAGGGCGGGCTGCCAATGAACACCGGGGAGCTGTTTTTT
j_call: TRBJ2-2
v_call: TRBV7-3
clone_size: once
d_call: -

cdr3_aa: CASSQDSSEQFF
cdr3_nt: TGTGCCAGCAGCCAAGATAGTAGTGAGCAGTTCTTC
j_call: TRBJ2-1
v_call: TRBV4-2
clone_size: -
d_call: -

cdr3_aa: CAISAAGTVSYEQYF
cdr3_nt: TGTGCCATCAGTGCTGCCGGGACAGTTTCCTACGAGCAGTACTTC
j_call: TRBJ2-7
v_call: TRBV10-3
clone_size: -
d_call: TRBD1

cdr3_aa: CASSPQPGGATYEQYF
cdr3_nt: TGTGCCAGCTCACCCCAACCCGGGGGGGCCACCTACGAGCAGTACTTC
j_call: TRBJ2-7
v_call: TRBV18
clone_size: -
d_call: TRBD2

cdr3_aa: CASGTGNEQYF
cdr3_nt: TGTGCCAGTGGGACAGGGAACGAGCAGTACTTC
j_call: TRBJ2-7
v_call: TRBV19
clone_size: -
d_call: TRBD1

cdr3_aa: CASSSRNSWEQFF
cdr3_nt: TGTGCCAGCAGTTCCCGGAACTCGTGGGAGCAGTTCTTC
j_call: TRBJ2-1
v_call: TRBV12-3/TRBV12-4
clone_size: -
d_call: -

cdr3_aa: CASRSPYEQYF
cdr3_nt: TGTGCCAGCAGAAGCCCCTACGAGCAGTACTTC
j_call: TRBJ2-7
v_call: TRBV6-5
clone_size: -
d_call: -

cdr3_aa: CASSQTPGTVYEQYF
cdr3_nt: TGTGCCAGCAGCCAAACTCCCGGCACCGTCTACGAGCAGTACTTC
j_call: TRBJ2-7
v_call: TRBV14
clone_size: -
d_call: -

cdr3_aa: CASSFTGISTEAFF
cdr3_nt: TGTGCCAGCAGCTTTACAGGGATCAGCACTGAAGCTTTCTTT
j_call: TRBJ1-1
v_call: TRBV7-9
clone_size: -
d_call: -

cdr3_aa: CASSYRLNTEAFF
cdr3_nt: TGTGCCAGTAGTTACAGGTTGAACACTGAAGCTTTCTTT
j_call: TRBJ1-1
v_call: TRBV19
clone_size: -
d_call: -

cdr3_aa: CASCYSPDWGQPQHF
cdr3_nt: TGTGCCAGCTGTTACTCCCCCGACTGGGGTCAGCCCCAGCATTTT
j_call: TRBJ1-5
v_call: TRBV6-2/TRBV6-3
clone_size: -
d_call: -

cdr3_aa: CASSPLQGRSGNSPLHF
cdr3_nt: TGTGCCAGCTCACCCCTCCAAGGGCGGTCTGGAAATTCACCCCTCCACTTT
j_call: TRBJ1-6
v_call: TRBV18
clone_size: -
d_call: -

cdr3_aa: CASSLSFRGVVRTEAFF
cdr3_nt: TGTGCCAGCAGTTTATCTTTCAGGGGGGTGGTGCGAACTGAAGCTTTCTTT
j_call: TRBJ1-1
v_call: TRBV28
clone_size: -
d_call: TRBD1

cdr3_aa: CASSRTVSGNTIYF
cdr3_nt: TGTGCCAGCAGCAGAACAGTCTCTGGAAACACCATATATTTT
j_call: TRBJ1-3
v_call: TRBV6-5
clone_size: -
d_call: -

cdr3_aa: CASSLSGHTNTGELFF
cdr3_nt: TGCGCCAGCAGCCTATCGGGACACACAAACACCGGGGAGCTGTTTTTT
j_call: TRBJ2-2
v_call: TRBV4-3
clone_size: -
d_call: -

cdr3_aa: CASSSDGGLPLHF
cdr3_nt: TGTGCCAGCAGTTCCGATGGGGGGCTCCCCCTCCACTTT
j_call: TRBJ1-6
v_call: TRBV6-5
clone_size: once
d_call: -

cdr3_aa: CATSDPPRTGYTF
cdr3_nt: TGTGCCACCAGTGATCCCCCCCGTACTGGCTACACCTTC
j_call: TRBJ1-2
v_call: TRBV24-1
clone_size: -
d_call: -

cdr3_aa: CAWSTGRNTEAFF
cdr3_nt: TGTGCCTGGAGTACAGGGCGAAACACTGAAGCTTTCTTT
j_call: TRBJ1-1
v_call: TRBV30
clone_size: -
d_call: -

cdr3_aa: CASSLTGVRDTEAFF
cdr3_nt: TGTGCCAGCAGCTTAACAGGGGTGAGGGACACTGAAGCTTTCTTT
j_call: TRBJ1-1
v_call: TRBV13
clone_size: -
d_call: TRBD1

cdr3_aa: CASSLGPELYNEQFF
cdr3_nt: TGTGCCAGCAGCTTGGGACCCGAGCTCTACAATGAGCAGTTCTTC
j_call: TRBJ2-1
v_call: TRBV6-5
clone_size: -
d_call: -